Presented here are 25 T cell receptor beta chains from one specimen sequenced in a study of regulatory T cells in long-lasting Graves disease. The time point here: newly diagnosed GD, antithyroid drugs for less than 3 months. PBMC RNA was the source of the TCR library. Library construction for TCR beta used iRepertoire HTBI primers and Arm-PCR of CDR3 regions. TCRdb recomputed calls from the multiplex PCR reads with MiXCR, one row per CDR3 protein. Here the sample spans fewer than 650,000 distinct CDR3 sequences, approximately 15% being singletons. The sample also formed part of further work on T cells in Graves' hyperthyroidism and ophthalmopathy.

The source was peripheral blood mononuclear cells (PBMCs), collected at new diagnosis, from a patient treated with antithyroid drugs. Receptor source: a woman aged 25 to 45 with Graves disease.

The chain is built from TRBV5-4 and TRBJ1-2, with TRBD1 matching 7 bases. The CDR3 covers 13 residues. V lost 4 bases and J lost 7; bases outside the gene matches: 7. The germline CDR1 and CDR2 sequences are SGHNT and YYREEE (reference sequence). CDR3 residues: CASSPGQMVGYTF. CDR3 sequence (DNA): TGTGCCAGCAGCCCGGGACAGATGGTTGGCTACACCTTC.

CDR3 nucleotide sequence: TGCAGTGCTCCCACCGGGGAAAAACTGTTTTTT. This gives the protein CSAPTGEKLFF. The chain employs TRBV20-1 and TRBJ1-4; D is uncertain. CDR3 size: 11 residues. Trimming removed 5 bases from V and 8 bases from J, with 9 bases in between. Germline V CDR1 and CDR2: DFQATT, SNEGSKA (reference sequence).

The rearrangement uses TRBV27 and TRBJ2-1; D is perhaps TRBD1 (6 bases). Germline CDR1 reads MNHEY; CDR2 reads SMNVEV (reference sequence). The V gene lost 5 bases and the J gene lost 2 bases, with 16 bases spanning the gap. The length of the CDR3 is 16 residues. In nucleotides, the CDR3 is TGTGCCAGCAGTCTGCAAGGGACACGCCCCTACAATGAGCAGTTCTTC. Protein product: CASSLQGTRPYNEQFF.

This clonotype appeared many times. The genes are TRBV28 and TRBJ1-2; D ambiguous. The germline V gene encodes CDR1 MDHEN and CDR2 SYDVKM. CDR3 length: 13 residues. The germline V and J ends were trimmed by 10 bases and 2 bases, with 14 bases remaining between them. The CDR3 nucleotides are TGTGCCACTTACAGCCCCCTGAACTATGGCTACACCTTC. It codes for CATYSPLNYGYTF.

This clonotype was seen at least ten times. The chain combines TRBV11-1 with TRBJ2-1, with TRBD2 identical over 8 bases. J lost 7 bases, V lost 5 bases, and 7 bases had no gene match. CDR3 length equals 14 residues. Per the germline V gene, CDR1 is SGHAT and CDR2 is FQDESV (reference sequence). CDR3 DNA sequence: TGTGCCAGCAGCCTTAGCGGGATTGCGAATGAGCAGTTCTTC. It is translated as CASSLSGIANEQFF.

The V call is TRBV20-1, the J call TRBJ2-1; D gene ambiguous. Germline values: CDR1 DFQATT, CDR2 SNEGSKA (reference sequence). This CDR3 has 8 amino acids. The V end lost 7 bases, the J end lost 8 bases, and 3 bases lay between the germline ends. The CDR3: CSVYEQFF. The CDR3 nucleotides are TGCAGTGTCTATGAGCAGTTCTTC.

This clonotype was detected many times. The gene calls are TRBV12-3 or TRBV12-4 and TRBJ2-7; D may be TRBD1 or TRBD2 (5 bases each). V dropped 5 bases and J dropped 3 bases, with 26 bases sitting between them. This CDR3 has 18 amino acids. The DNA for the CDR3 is TGTGCCAGCAGTGTATCCCCTATATATTCTGGGGGATACTACGAGCAGTACTTC. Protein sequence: CASSVSPIYSGGYYEQYF.

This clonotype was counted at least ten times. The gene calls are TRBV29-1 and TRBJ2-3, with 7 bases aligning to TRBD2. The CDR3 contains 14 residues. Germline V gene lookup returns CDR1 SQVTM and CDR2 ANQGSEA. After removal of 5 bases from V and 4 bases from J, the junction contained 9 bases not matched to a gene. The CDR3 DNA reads TGCAGCGTTCGGGGAGGGAGTGTCTCAGATACGCAGTATTTT. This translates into CSVRGGSVSDTQYF.

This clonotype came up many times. Here the CDR3 reads CASSAGQGIGQPQHF. DNA for the CDR3: TGTGCCAGCAGCGCTGGACAGGGGATCGGACAGCCCCAGCATTTT. The rearrangement joins TRBV9 to TRBJ1-5; TRBD1 matches at 9 bases. Unmatched junction bases numbered 8, after V lost 3 bases and J lost 7 bases. The CDR3 contains 15 residues. Germline CDR1 and CDR2: SGDLS and YYNGEE. The variable domain in full, with the rest retrieved from reference TRBV9 and TRBJ1-5, is DSGVTQTPKHLITATGQRVTLRCSPRSGDLSVYWYQQSLDQGLQFLIQYYNGEERAKGNILERFSAQQFPDLHSELNLSSLELGDSALYFCASSAGQGIGQPQHFGDGTRLSIL.

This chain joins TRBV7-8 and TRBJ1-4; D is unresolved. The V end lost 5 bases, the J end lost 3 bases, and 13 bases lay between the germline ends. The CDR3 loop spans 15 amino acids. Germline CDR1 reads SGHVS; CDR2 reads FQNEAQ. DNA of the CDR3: TGTGCCAGCAGCCCCTGGAACGGAGCTAATGAAAAACTGTTTTTT. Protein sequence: CASSPWNGANEKLFF.

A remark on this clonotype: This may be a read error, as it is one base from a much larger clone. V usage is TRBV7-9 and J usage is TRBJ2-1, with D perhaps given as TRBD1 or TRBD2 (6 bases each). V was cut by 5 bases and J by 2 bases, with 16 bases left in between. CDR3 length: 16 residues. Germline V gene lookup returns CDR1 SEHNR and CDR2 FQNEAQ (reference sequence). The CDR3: CASSRRIGGPYNEQFF. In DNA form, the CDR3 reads TGTGCCAGCAGCAGAAGAATAGGGGGGCCCTACAATGAGCAGTTCTTC.

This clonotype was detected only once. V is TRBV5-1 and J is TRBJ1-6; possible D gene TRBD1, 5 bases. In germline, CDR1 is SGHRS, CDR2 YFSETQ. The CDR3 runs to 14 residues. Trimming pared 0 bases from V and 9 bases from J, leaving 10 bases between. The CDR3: CASSLGGTASPLHF. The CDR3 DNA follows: TGCGCCAGCAGCTTGGGAGGGACCGCTTCACCCCTCCACTTT.

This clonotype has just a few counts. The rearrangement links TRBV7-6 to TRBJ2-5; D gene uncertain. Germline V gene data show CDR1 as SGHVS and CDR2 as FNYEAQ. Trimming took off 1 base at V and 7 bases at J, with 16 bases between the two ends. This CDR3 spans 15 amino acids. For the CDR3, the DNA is TGTGCCAGCAGCTTAGAGGCTAGATCTTATGGGACCCAGTACTTC. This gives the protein CASSLEARSYGTQYF.

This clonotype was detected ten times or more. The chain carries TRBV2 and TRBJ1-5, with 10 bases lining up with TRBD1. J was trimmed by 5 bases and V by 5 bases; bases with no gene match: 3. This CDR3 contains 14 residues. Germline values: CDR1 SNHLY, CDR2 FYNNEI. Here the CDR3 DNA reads TGTGCCAGCAGTTGGGACAGGGGAGATCAGCCCCAGCATTTT. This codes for CASSWDRGDQPQHF. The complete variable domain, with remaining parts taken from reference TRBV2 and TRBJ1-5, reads EPEVTQTPSHQVTQMGQEVILRCVPISNHLYFYWYRQILGQKVEFLVSFYNNEISEKSEIFDDQFSVERPDGSNFTLKIRSTKLEDSAMYFCASSWDRGDQPQHFGDGTRLSIL.

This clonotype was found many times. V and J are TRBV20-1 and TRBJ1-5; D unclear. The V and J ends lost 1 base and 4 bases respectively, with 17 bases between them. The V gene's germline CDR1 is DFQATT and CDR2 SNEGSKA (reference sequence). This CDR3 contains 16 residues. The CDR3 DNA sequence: TGCAGTGCTAGAGCGGCGTTCGGGGTGGGTAATCAGCCCCAGCATTTT. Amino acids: CSARAAFGVGNQPQHF.

The CDR3 bases are TGTGCCAGCAGCGAGTCTTTTGGCTACTATGGCTACACCTTC. Protein product: CASSESFGYYGYTF. The V call is TRBV6-4, the J call TRBJ1-2; D gene uncertain. This CDR3 is 14 amino acids long. Germline loops: CDR1 MRHNA, CDR2 SNTAGT. Deletions cut 6 bases from V and 3 bases from J, with 14 bases between.

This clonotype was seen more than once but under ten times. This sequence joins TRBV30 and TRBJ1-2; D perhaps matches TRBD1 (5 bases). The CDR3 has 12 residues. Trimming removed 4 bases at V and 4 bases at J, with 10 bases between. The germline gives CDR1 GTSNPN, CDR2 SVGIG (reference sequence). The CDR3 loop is CAWTGGFYGYTF. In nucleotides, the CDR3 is TGTGCCTGGACCGGGGGTTTCTATGGCTACACCTTC.

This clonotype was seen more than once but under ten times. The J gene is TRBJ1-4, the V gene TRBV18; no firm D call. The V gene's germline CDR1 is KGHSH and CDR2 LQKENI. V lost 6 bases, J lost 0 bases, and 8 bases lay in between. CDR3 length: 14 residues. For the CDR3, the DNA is TGTGCCAGCTCCTCGTTGACAACTAATGAAAAACTGTTTTTT. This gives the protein CASSSLTTNEKLFF.

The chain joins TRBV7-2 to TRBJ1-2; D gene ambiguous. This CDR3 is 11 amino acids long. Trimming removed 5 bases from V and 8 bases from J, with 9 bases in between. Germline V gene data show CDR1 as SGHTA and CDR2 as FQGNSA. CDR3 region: CASSLFRGYTF. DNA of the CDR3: TGTGCCAGCAGCCTGTTTCGAGGCTACACCTTC.

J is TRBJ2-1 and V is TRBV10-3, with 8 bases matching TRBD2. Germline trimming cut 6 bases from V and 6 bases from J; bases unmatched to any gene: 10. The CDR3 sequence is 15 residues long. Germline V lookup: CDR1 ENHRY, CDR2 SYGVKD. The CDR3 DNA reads TGTGCCATCAGGCCTGGACTAGCCAAAAGCAATGAGCAGTTCTTC. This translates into CAIRPGLAKSNEQFF.

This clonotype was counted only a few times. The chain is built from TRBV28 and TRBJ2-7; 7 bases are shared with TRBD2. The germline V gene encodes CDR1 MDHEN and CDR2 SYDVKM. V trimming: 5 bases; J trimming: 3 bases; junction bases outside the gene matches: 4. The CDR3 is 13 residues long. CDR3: CASSRWEGYEQYF. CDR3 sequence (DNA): TGTGCCAGCAGTCGATGGGAGGGCTACGAGCAGTACTTC.

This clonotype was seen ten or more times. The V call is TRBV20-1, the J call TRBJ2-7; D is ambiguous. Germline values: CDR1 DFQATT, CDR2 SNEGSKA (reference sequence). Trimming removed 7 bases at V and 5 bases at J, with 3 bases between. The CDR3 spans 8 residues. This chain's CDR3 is CSGNEQYF. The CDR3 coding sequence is TGCAGTGGAAACGAGCAGTACTTC.

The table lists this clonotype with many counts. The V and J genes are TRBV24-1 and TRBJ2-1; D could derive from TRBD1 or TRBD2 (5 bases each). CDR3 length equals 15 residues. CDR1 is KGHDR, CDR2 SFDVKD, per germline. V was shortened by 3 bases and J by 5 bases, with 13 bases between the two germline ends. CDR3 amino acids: CATSDPGTYDNEQFF. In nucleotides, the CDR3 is TGTGCCACCAGTGATCCCGGGACGTATGACAATGAGCAGTTCTTC.

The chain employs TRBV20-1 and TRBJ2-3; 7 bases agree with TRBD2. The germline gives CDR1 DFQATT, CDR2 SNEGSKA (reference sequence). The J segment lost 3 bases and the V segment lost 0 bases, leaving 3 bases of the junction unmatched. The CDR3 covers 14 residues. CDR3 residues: CSARDWRETDTQYF. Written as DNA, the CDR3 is TGCAGTGCTAGAGATTGGCGGGAGACAGATACGCAGTATTTT.

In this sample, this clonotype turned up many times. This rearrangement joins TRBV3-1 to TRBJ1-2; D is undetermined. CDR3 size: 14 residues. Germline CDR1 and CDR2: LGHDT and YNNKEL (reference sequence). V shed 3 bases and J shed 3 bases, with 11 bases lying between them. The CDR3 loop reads CASSQFALDYGYTF. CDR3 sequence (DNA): TGTGCCAGCAGCCAGTTCGCTTTGGACTATGGCTACACCTTC.